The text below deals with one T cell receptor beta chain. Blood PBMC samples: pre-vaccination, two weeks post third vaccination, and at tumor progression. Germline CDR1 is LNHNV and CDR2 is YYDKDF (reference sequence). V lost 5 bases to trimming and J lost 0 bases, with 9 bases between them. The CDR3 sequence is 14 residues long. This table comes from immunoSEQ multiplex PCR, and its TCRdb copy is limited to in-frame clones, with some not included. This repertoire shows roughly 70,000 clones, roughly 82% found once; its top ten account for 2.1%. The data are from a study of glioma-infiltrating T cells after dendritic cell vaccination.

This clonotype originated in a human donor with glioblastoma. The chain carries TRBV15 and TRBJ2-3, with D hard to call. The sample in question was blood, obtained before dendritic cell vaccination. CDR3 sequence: CATSSGISTDTQYF. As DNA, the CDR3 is TGTGCCACCAGCTCGGGTATTAGCACAGATACGCAGTATTTT.